The 20 T cell receptor beta chains presented below share a single source sample, sequenced in a study of T cell responses to AZD1222 COVID-19 vaccine. Repertoires were generated with immunoSEQ multiplex PCR, while TCRdb's copy carries only in-frame clones and drops some. The table records more than 140,000 clones, around 90% of them present only once. Sample: peripheral blood, taken on day 0 of AZD1222 vaccination. The origin of the receptors is an adult in good health.

The genes are TRBV28 and TRBJ2-5, with TRBD1 identical over 8 bases. This CDR3 has 20 amino acids. The junction had 18 bases not matched to a gene; V was cut back by 3 bases and J by 0 bases. Germline lookup yields CDR1 MDHEN and CDR2 SYDVKM. The DNA for the CDR3 is TGTGCCAGCAGTTTCCCAGGGGCCTCCCCAGGGGGCGAACACCAAGAGACCCAGTACTTC. Protein sequence: CASSFPGASPGGEHQETQYF.

This chain links TRBV6-5 with TRBJ2-7; 9 nucleotides line up with TRBD2. With 0 bases clipped from V and 2 bases from J, the junction kept 2 bases outside the gene matches. The CDR3 runs to 15 residues. The germline V gene encodes CDR1 MNHEY and CDR2 SVGAGI. This CDR3 reads CASSYSGTSPYEQYF. CDR3 DNA: TGTGCCAGCAGTTACTCCGGGACTAGCCCCTACGAGCAGTACTTC.

The chain couples TRBV6-5 to TRBJ1-5, with D tentatively TRBD1 (6 bases). Germline CDR1 MNHEY, CDR2 SVGAGI. CDR3 size: 13 residues. V lost 6 bases, J lost 5 bases, and 11 bases lay in between. CDR3 in amino acids: CASRPGVYQPQHF. The CDR3 DNA is TGTGCCAGCAGGCCAGGGGTCTATCAGCCCCAGCATTTT.

The sample holds one count of this clone. The chain combines TRBV7-9 with TRBJ1-1; D unresolved. Between the trimmed V and J ends, which lost 1 base and 8 bases, there was a span of 11 bases. The CDR3 runs to 13 residues. Germline-derived CDR1 and CDR2 are SEHNR and FQNEAQ (reference sequence). DNA for the CDR3: TGTGCCAGCAGCTTAGTCCCAATGATCGAAGCTTTCTTT. This gives the protein CASSLVPMIEAFF. Full variable domain (rest looked up from reference TRBV7-9 and TRBJ1-1): DTGVSQNPRHKITKRGQNVTFRCDPISEHNRLYWYRQTLGQGPEFLTYFQNEAQLEKSRLLSDRFSAERPKGSFSTLEIQRTEQGDSAMYLCASSLVPMIEAFFGQGTRLTVV.

The rearrangement links TRBV4-1 to TRBJ1-6; the D is unclear. The V end was cut by 0 bases, the J end by 5 bases, with 11 bases between. CDR1 is MGHRA and CDR2 is YSYEKL in the germline V gene. CDR3 length equals 16 residues. As DNA, the CDR3 is TGCGCCAGCAGCCAAGATCTACACCATGATAATTCACCCCTCCACTTT. Its protein product is CASSQDLHHDNSPLHF.

This clone was observed once. The chain recombines TRBV4-3 with TRBJ1-2; D not resolved. V lost 0 bases and J 1 base, leaving 9 bases between the germline ends. The germline V gene encodes CDR1 LGHNA and CDR2 YSLEER. The CDR3 extends over 15 amino acids. CDR3 region: CASSQDEVDNYGYTF. CDR3 coding DNA: TGCGCCAGCAGCCAAGATGAAGTAGATAACTATGGCTACACCTTC.

The rearrangement links TRBV7-2 to TRBJ1-6; 7 bases are shared with TRBD1. V lost 2 bases and J lost 8; bases outside the gene matches: 9. This CDR3 has 16 residues. Germline V lookup: CDR1 SGHTA, CDR2 FQGNSA. CDR3 in amino acids: CASSLFTDRAYSPLHF. The CDR3 nucleotides are TGTGCCAGCAGCTTATTCACAGACAGGGCCTATTCACCCCTCCACTTT.

The chain employs TRBV29-1 and TRBJ2-3, with 13 bases lining up with TRBD2. The CDR3 consists of 17 residues. The germline gives CDR1 SQVTM, CDR2 ANQGSEA. V lost 4 bases, J lost 1 base, and 8 bases stayed unmatched. CDR3 DNA sequence: TGCAGCGTTGGGGGGACTAGCGGGACCCCTGGCACAGATACGCAGTATTTT. Protein: CSVGGTSGTPGTDTQYF.

The chain combines TRBV24-1 with TRBJ2-7; TRBD1 or TRBD2 may be the D gene (5 bases each). The CDR3 runs to 15 residues. Trimming cost V 3 bases and J 6 bases, with 17 bases left between them. CDR1 and CDR2 (germline): KGHDR, SFDVKD. CDR3 bases: TGTGCCACCAGTGATACAAGGGGCACCGGAGGCGAGCAGTACTTC. Its protein product is CATSDTRGTGGEQYF.

The rearrangement joins TRBV29-1 to TRBJ2-7; 7 bases align to TRBD1. The trim removed 6 bases at V and 2 bases at J, leaving 4 bases unmatched. This CDR3 has 12 amino acids. Germline-derived CDR1 and CDR2 are SQVTM and ANQGSEA. The CDR3 reads CSVIRGTYEQYF. CDR3 in DNA: TGCAGCGTGATCAGGGGGACCTACGAGCAGTACTTC.

The CDR3 region is CASSLDQLNTGELFF. CDR3 coding DNA: TGTGCCAGCAGCTTAGATCAGCTGAACACCGGGGAGCTGTTTTTT. The rearrangement links TRBV7-6 to TRBJ2-2, with no clear D. Germline V CDR1 and CDR2: SGHVS, FNYEAQ. The CDR3 is made up of 15 amino acids. V was cut by 1 base and J by 1 base, with 7 bases left in between. Full variable domain (rest looked up from reference TRBV7-6 and TRBJ2-2): GAGVSQSPRYKVTKRGQDVALRCDPISGHVSLYWYRQALGQGPEFLTYFNYEAQQDKSGLPNDRFSAERPEGSISTLTIQRTEQRDSAMYRCASSLDQLNTGELFFGEGSRLTVL.

The gene calls are TRBV5-8 and TRBJ2-1; unclear D gene. CDR1 and CDR2 from the germline V gene are SGHTS and YDEGEE. The CDR3 runs 14 residues. Trimming cost V 4 bases and J 5 bases, with 13 bases left between them. CDR3 bases: TGTGCCAGCAGCCGGCTTATTTGGGACAATGAGCAGTTCTTC. Encoded protein: CASSRLIWDNEQFF.

The chain carries TRBV18 and TRBJ2-5; the D is unclear. This CDR3 has 13 amino acids. Germline-derived CDR1 and CDR2 are KGHSH and LQKENI. V was cut by 4 bases and J by 2 bases, with 8 bases left in between. The CDR3 is CASSLSLQETQYF. CDR3 nucleotides: TGTGCCAGCTCACTCTCCCTTCAAGAGACCCAGTACTTC.

The V and J genes are TRBV28 and TRBJ2-3; either TRBD1 or TRBD2 may supply D (6 bases each). Germline V CDR1 and CDR2: MDHEN, SYDVKM. The V and J ends lost 2 bases and 1 base respectively, with 13 bases between them. The CDR3 covers 16 residues. The CDR3 spells CASSLAQGGGTDTQYF. Here the CDR3 DNA reads TGTGCCAGCAGTTTAGCACAGGGAGGAGGCACAGATACGCAGTATTTT.

For the CDR3, the DNA is TGTGCCAGCAGCGTAGGGGGTTGGTCCACCGGGGAGCTGTTTTTT. Translated, it gives CASSVGGWSTGELFF. V is TRBV9 and J is TRBJ2-2, with D uncertain. The germline gives CDR1 SGDLS, CDR2 YYNGEE. This CDR3 spans 15 amino acids. With 0 bases removed from V and 4 bases from J, the gap between germline ends came to 10 bases.

The chain combines TRBV19 with TRBJ1-1; D ambiguous. Germline V gene sequence: CDR1 LNHDA, CDR2 SQIVND (reference sequence). Trimming shortened V by 7 bases and J by 1 base, and 16 bases separated the two germline ends. The CDR3 runs to 15 residues. CDR3 bases: TGTGCCAGTACTAGTACCGGGAGCCAGAACACTGAAGCTTTCTTT. This encodes CASTSTGSQNTEAFF. Looking up the rest from reference TRBV19 and TRBJ1-1 gives the full variable domain: DGGITQSPKYLFRKEGQNVTLSCEQNLNHDAMYWYRQDPGQGLRLIYYSQIVNDFQKGDIAEGYSVSREKKESFPLTVTSAQKNPTAFYLCASTSTGSQNTEAFFGQGTRLTVV.

The rearrangement links TRBV2 to TRBJ2-3, with D possibly TRBD2 on 7 matching bases. The V gene's germline CDR1 is SNHLY and CDR2 FYNNEI. This CDR3 is 19 amino acids long. Trimming removed 2 bases at V and 5 bases at J, with 26 bases between. CDR3 in DNA: TGTGCCAGCAGTGAAAAGGGAGGGGGACATCCGCCACAGGGAGATACGCAGTATTTT. Translation gives CASSEKGGGHPPQGDTQYF. The full variable domain, its missing parts supplied by reference TRBV2 and TRBJ2-3, is EPEVTQTPSHQVTQMGQEVILRCVPISNHLYFYWYRQILGQKVEFLVSFYNNEISEKSEIFDDQFSVERPDGSNFTLKIRSTKLEDSAMYFCASSEKGGGHPPQGDTQYFGPGTRLTVL.

V usage is TRBV27 and J usage is TRBJ2-6, with a weak D call TRBD1 (6 bases). Trimming took off 3 bases at V and 2 bases at J, with 11 bases between the two ends. The CDR3 has 16 amino acids. CDR1 MNHEY and CDR2 SMNVEV come from the germline V gene (reference sequence). CDR3 coding DNA: TGTGCCAGCAGTTTTGGGGGCTCAGCTGGGGCCAACGTCCTGACTTTC. This codes for CASSFGGSAGANVLTF.

This clone was recorded only once. V and J are TRBV4-3 and TRBJ1-5, with a weak D call TRBD1 (5 bases). CDR1 LGHNA and CDR2 YSLEER come from the germline V gene. Trimming stripped 9 bases from V and 7 bases from J, with 16 bases between. The CDR3 extends over 13 amino acids. The CDR3 region is CARSGGAGQPQHF. CDR3 in DNA: TGCGCCAGGTCGGGAGGGGCGGGGCAGCCCCAGCATTTT.

The chain recombines TRBV19 with TRBJ2-5, with TRBD2 matching over 7 bases. The V gene end was trimmed by 5 bases and the J gene end by 5 bases; junction bases not matched to a gene: 11. Germline loops: CDR1 LNHDA, CDR2 SQIVND (reference sequence). CDR3 length: 15 residues. CDR3 region: CASSLAGAGEETQYF. The DNA of the CDR3 is TGTGCCAGTAGTCTTGCCGGCGCGGGAGAGGAGACCCAGTACTTC.